What follows are 31 T cell receptor beta chains derived from one specimen sequenced in a study of T cell responses to AZD1222 COVID-19 vaccine (dated by TCRdb to about 2021). Library preparation used the immunoSEQ multiplex PCR assay. Held by TCRdb, this immuneACCESS table contains in-frame sequences only and omits some clones. Under half of the omission traces to an unresolved V gene where checked; the cause of the rest is unknown. This sample comprises under 150,000 clones, under 90% of them detected only once. In total, the top ten clones hold approximately 1.6% of the sample. In the paper's terms, the time point label means: about 28 days (+/-7) after the second vaccine dose. Sequenced material: peripheral blood, taken 28 days after the second AZD1222 dose. Every receptor here comes from an adult who received the AZD1222 COVID-19 vaccine.

The chain has TRBV12-3 or TRBV12-4 and TRBJ1-3, with no clear D. Trimming removed 6 bases at V and 2 bases at J, with 8 bases between. The CDR3 has 13 amino acids. The CDR3 reads CASSSPPGNTIYF. The CDR3 nucleotides read TGTGCCAGCAGCTCCCCGCCTGGAAACACCATATATTTT.

V is TRBV7-9 and J is TRBJ2-3; possibly TRBD2 for D (6 bases). The CDR3 contains 16 residues. V shed 1 base and J shed 2 bases, with 13 bases lying between them. Germline lookup yields CDR1 SEHNR and CDR2 FQNEAQ (reference sequence). The CDR3 sequence: CASSLGRGEITDTQYF. DNA for the CDR3: TGTGCCAGCAGCTTAGGGCGCGGGGAGATCACAGATACGCAGTATTTT.

The chain uses TRBV15 and TRBJ2-7; unclear D gene. The CDR3 sequence is 12 residues long. Germline CDR1 and CDR2: LNHNV and YYDKDF (reference sequence). Trimming removed 3 bases at V and 3 bases at J, with 6 bases between. CDR3 loop: CATSSEFYEQYF. The CDR3 DNA reads as TGTGCCACCAGCAGTGAGTTCTACGAGCAGTACTTC.

This chain connects TRBV19 to TRBJ2-4; the D gene is possibly TRBD2 (6 bases). Germline CDR1 reads LNHDA; CDR2 reads SQIVND (reference sequence). This CDR3 is built from 13 residues. V was cut by 7 bases and J by 4 bases, with 11 bases left in between. CDR3 coding DNA: TGTGCCAGTACAACCGGGACTAAAAACATTCAGTACTTC. Protein: CASTTGTKNIQYF.

J is TRBJ2-5 and V is TRBV5-1, with 9 bases fitting TRBD2. Germline V gene lookup returns CDR1 SGHRS and CDR2 YFSETQ. V trimming: 4 bases; J trimming: 4 bases; junction bases outside the gene matches: 17. The length of the CDR3 is 18 residues. The CDR3 nucleotides are TGCGCCAGCAGCCAGGGAGGCGCTAGCGGGACCCCCAGAGAGACCCAGTACTTC. This codes for CASSQGGASGTPRETQYF.

The chain joins TRBV20-1 to TRBJ2-6; perhaps D is TRBD1 or TRBD2 (5 bases each). Between the trimmed V and J ends, which lost 3 bases and 13 bases, there was a span of 19 bases. The CDR3 extends over 14 amino acids. Germline V lookup: CDR1 DFQATT, CDR2 SNEGSKA (reference sequence). Here the CDR3 reads CSASPTGGGSVLTF. The CDR3 region has the DNA TGCAGTGCTAGTCCCACAGGTGGGGGTAGTGTCCTGACTTTC.

CDR3 DNA: TGTGCCAGCAGCGTAGATTCAGGGTCGAGAGGCTACACCTTC. Translation gives CASSVDSGSRGYTF. The chain couples TRBV9 to TRBJ1-2, with D tentatively TRBD1 (5 bases). This CDR3 region has 14 residues. The germline CDR1 and CDR2 sequences are SGDLS and YYNGEE. V lost 0 bases and J 8 bases, leaving 14 bases between the germline ends. The full variable domain, rest sourced from reference TRBV9 and TRBJ1-2, is DSGVTQTPKHLITATGQRVTLRCSPRSGDLSVYWYQQSLDQGLQFLIQYYNGEERAKGNILERFSAQQFPDLHSELNLSSLELGDSALYFCASSVDSGSRGYTFGSGTRLTVV.

V is TRBV15 and J is TRBJ2-3; 9 bases map to TRBD2. The germline V gene encodes CDR1 LNHNV and CDR2 YYDKDF (reference sequence). This CDR3 has 16 residues. Losses at the gene ends were 5 bases for V and 3 bases for J; bases not matched to a gene: 9. Here the CDR3 reads CATSRGGGLGTDTQYF. CDR3 bases: TGTGCCACCAGCCGCGGGGGGGGGCTTGGGACAGATACGCAGTATTTT.

The rearrangement links TRBV11-1 to TRBJ2-3; D not resolved. CDR3 length: 12 amino acids. Per the germline V gene, CDR1 is SGHAT and CDR2 is FQDESV (reference sequence). V lost 5 bases and J lost 6, with 9 bases in between. The CDR3 nucleotides read TGTGCCAGCAGCCGGAATGGGGATACGCAGTATTTT. Translating gives CASSRNGDTQYF.

The CDR3 reads CASSRSWDISYEQYF. Here the CDR3 DNA reads TGTGCCAGCAGCCGCTCCTGGGATATCTCCTACGAGCAGTACTTC. The chain recombines TRBV9 with TRBJ2-7, with D uncertain. Germline V gene data show CDR1 as SGDLS and CDR2 as YYNGEE. V lost 4 bases, J lost 0 bases, and 14 bases lay in between. The CDR3 covers 15 residues.

Concerning this clone itself: This sample also contains other DNA sequences that code for the same CDR3. The gene calls are TRBV19 and TRBJ1-1; 9 bases are shared with TRBD1. The V gene end was trimmed by 8 bases and the J gene end by 6 bases; junction bases not matched to a gene: 16. CDR1 is LNHDA and CDR2 is SQIVND in the germline V gene (reference sequence). The CDR3 length is 16 residues. The CDR3 region is CASSGQGLRPRAEAFF. The CDR3 DNA reads as TGTGCCAGTTCGGGACAGGGACTCAGACCCAGGGCTGAAGCTTTCTTT.

V and J are TRBV30 and TRBJ2-7; D may be TRBD1 (6 bases). V was cut by 5 bases and J by 2 bases, with 10 bases left in between. The CDR3 is made up of 12 amino acids. In germline, CDR1 is GTSNPN, CDR2 SVGIG (reference sequence). The CDR3 sequence is CAWGDTPYEQYF. In DNA, the CDR3 is TGTGCCTGGGGGGACACCCCCTACGAGCAGTACTTC. The whole variable domain, filled in from reference TRBV30 and TRBJ2-7, reads SQTIHQWPATLVQPVGSPLSLECTVEGTSNPNLYWYRQAAGRGLQLLFYSVGIGQISSEVPQNLSASRPQDRQFILSSKKLLLSDSGFYLCAWGDTPYEQYFGPGTRLTVT.

This chain links TRBV7-2 with TRBJ1-5; D unclear. With 4 bases removed from V and 3 bases from J, the gap between germline ends came to 7 bases. Germline loops: CDR1 SGHTA, CDR2 FQGNSA. This CDR3 comprises 13 residues. The CDR3 sequence: CASSSSLNQPQHF. The DNA of the CDR3 is TGTGCCAGCAGCTCCAGTCTCAATCAGCCCCAGCATTTT.

This chain uses TRBV2 with TRBJ1-2, with 10 bases identical to TRBD1. Germline V lookup: CDR1 SNHLY, CDR2 FYNNEI. This CDR3 is built from 13 residues. V trimming: 6 bases; J trimming: 3 bases; junction bases outside the gene matches: 1. Here the CDR3 DNA reads TGTGCCAGCAGGACAGGGGGCGACTATGGCTACACCTTC. Translating gives CASRTGGDYGYTF.

The chain links TRBV19 to TRBJ2-3, with D uncertain. Germline V gene lookup returns CDR1 LNHDA and CDR2 SQIVND (reference sequence). V lost 5 bases, J lost 5 bases, and 11 bases lay in between. The length of the CDR3 is 13 residues. The CDR3 DNA reads as TGTGCCAGTAGTTCCCTCCGCGGAGATACGCAGTATTTT. This gives the protein CASSSLRGDTQYF.

The chain is built from TRBV7-3 and TRBJ2-2; 14 bases fit TRBD2. Germline CDR1 is SGHTA and CDR2 is FQGTGA. V lost 2 bases and J lost 5; bases outside the gene matches: 4. The CDR3 loop spans 17 amino acids. DNA of the CDR3: TGTGCCAGCAGCTTATCGACTAGCGGGAGGGGGACCGGGGAGCTGTTTTTT. Its translation is CASSLSTSGRGTGELFF. The variable domain in full, with the rest retrieved from reference TRBV7-3 and TRBJ2-2, is GAGVSQTPSNKVTEKGKYVELRCDPISGHTALYWYRQSLGQGPEFLIYFQGTGAADDSGLPNDRFFAVRPEGSVSTLKIQRTERGDSAVYLCASSLSTSGRGTGELFFGEGSRLTVL.

This clone came up a few times. J is TRBJ2-3 and V is TRBV9, with 8 bases fitting TRBD1. The V segment lost 3 bases and the J segment 1 base; nucleotides outside the gene matches: 10. CDR1 SGDLS and CDR2 YYNGEE come from the germline V gene. This CDR3 is 17 amino acids long. The CDR3 DNA reads as TGTGCCAGCAGCGCCTCACGGACAGGGATGGGCACAGATACGCAGTATTTT. It codes for CASSASRTGMGTDTQYF.

V usage is TRBV15 and J usage is TRBJ2-3; D may be TRBD2 (6 bases). This CDR3 contains 13 residues. With 5 bases removed from V and 3 bases from J, the gap between germline ends came to 9 bases. The germline V gene has CDR1 LNHNV and CDR2 YYDKDF (reference sequence). The chain's CDR3 is CATSAGTTDTQYF. The DNA for the CDR3 is TGTGCCACCAGCGCCGGGACTACAGATACGCAGTATTTT.

The V gene is TRBV28, the J gene TRBJ1-5; TRBD1 agrees at 8 bases. This CDR3 is built from 14 residues. The ends lost 5 bases at V and 8 bases at J; junction bases unmatched: 8. Germline V gives CDR1 MDHEN, CDR2 SYDVKM. CDR3 amino acids: CASSAPGGGKPQHF. The CDR3 bases are TGTGCCAGCAGTGCCCCAGGGGGCGGTAAGCCCCAGCATTTT.

The chain couples TRBV30 to TRBJ1-5; 7 nucleotides agree with TRBD1. Germline V gene sequence: CDR1 GTSNPN, CDR2 SVGIG (reference sequence). CDR3 length: 15 amino acids. V was pared by 3 bases and J by 4 bases, with 9 bases of the junction left unmatched. This CDR3 is CAWRAPGQRNQPQHF. For the CDR3, the DNA is TGTGCCTGGAGGGCTCCGGGACAGCGGAATCAGCCCCAGCATTTT.

The chain combines TRBV29-1 with TRBJ2-5; 10 bases line up with TRBD1. The V segment lost 2 bases and the J segment 1 base; nucleotides outside the gene matches: 1. The CDR3 has 14 amino acids. Germline V gene data show CDR1 as SQVTM and CDR2 as ANQGSEA. CDR3 protein: CSVERDRGQETQYF. CDR3 in DNA: TGCAGCGTTGAAAGGGACAGGGGCCAAGAGACCCAGTACTTC.

The chain employs TRBV7-2 and TRBJ1-2; D may be TRBD1 (5 bases). The germline V gene encodes CDR1 SGHTA and CDR2 FQGNSA. Trimming took 0 bases from V and 4 from J, leaving 12 bases between them. The CDR3 consists of 15 residues. CDR3 nucleotides: TGTGCCAGCAGCTTAGCGGGACGGCTTTCCTATGGCTACACCTTC. This encodes CASSLAGRLSYGYTF.

This clone was recorded once. The chain has TRBV7-9 and TRBJ1-2, with 8 bases aligning to TRBD1. Germline assignment: CDR1 SEHNR and CDR2 FQNEAQ (reference sequence). Trimming removed 3 bases from V and 1 base from J; junction bases left unmatched: 4. The CDR3 has 15 residues. CDR3 sequence reads: CASSFRTGSNYGYTF. The CDR3 DNA reads as TGTGCCAGCAGCTTCAGGACAGGGAGTAACTATGGCTACACCTTC.

The chain couples TRBV28 to TRBJ1-3; D remains ambiguous. CDR3 length equals 13 residues. V was shortened by 7 bases and J by 4 bases, with 11 bases between the two germline ends. Germline CDR1 MDHEN, CDR2 SYDVKM. The DNA of the CDR3 is TGTGCCAGCATTGAAACCGGGGGAAACACCATATATTTT. Its translation: CASIETGGNTIYF.

V is TRBV10-3 and J is TRBJ2-5, with 10 nucleotides matching TRBD1. Germline V lookup: CDR1 ENHRY, CDR2 SYGVKD. The V gene end was trimmed by 8 bases and the J gene end by 6 bases; junction bases not matched to a gene: 12. The CDR3 has 15 residues. Here the CDR3 reads CAIGAGQGDAKTQYF. In nucleotides, the CDR3 is TGTGCCATCGGGGCCGGACAGGGGGACGCGAAGACCCAGTACTTC.

This clone was seen a single time. The J gene is TRBJ1-1, the V gene TRBV6-2 or TRBV6-3, with D hard to call. Germline assignment: CDR1 MNHEY and CDR2 SVGEGT. The CDR3 length is 15 residues. V was pared by 3 bases and J by 5 bases, with 16 bases between. Here the CDR3 reads CASSYQPPRGTEAFF. The CDR3 coding sequence is TGTGCCAGCAGTTATCAGCCACCAAGAGGAACTGAAGCTTTCTTT.

The chain is built from TRBV4-3 and TRBJ1-2; D is ambiguous. CDR1 and CDR2 (germline): LGHNA, YSLEER. With 0 bases removed from V and 4 bases from J, the gap between germline ends came to 6 bases. CDR3 size: 13 residues. The CDR3 DNA follows: TGCGCCAGCAGCCAAGATCTCCCCTATGGCTACACCTTC. Amino acids: CASSQDLPYGYTF.

This rearrangement joins TRBV3-1 (or the pseudogene TRBV3-2) to TRBJ1-2; the D is unclear. The V gene lost 0 bases and the J gene lost 4 bases, with 9 bases spanning the gap. CDR1 is LGHDT, CDR2 YNNKEL, per germline (reference sequence). The CDR3 is made up of 14 amino acids. The CDR3 sequence: CASSQEPGPYGYTF. CDR3 sequence (DNA): TGTGCCAGCAGCCAAGAGCCCGGTCCCTATGGCTACACCTTC.

This clone was observed once. The V call is TRBV10-2, the J call TRBJ2-7; D uncertain. The CDR3 consists of 14 residues. CDR1 is WSHSY, CDR2 SAAADI, per germline. Trimming shortened V by 2 bases and J by 0 bases, and 8 bases separated the two germline ends. The CDR3 DNA is TGCGCCAGCAGTGAGAGTAGGAGCTCCTACGAGCAGTACTTC. Protein sequence: CASSESRSSYEQYF.

The V gene is TRBV19, the J gene TRBJ2-1, with TRBD1 as a possible D gene (6 bases). This CDR3 region has 13 residues. V was clipped by 6 bases and J by 5 bases, with 11 bases between them. Germline V gene data show CDR1 as LNHDA and CDR2 as SQIVND (reference sequence). The CDR3 coding sequence is TGTGCCAGTAGCCTAACAGGGAACAATGAGCAGTTCTTC. Its protein product is CASSLTGNNEQFF.

The CDR3 nucleotides are TGTGCCACCAGTGAAGCCGGGACAGGGAGCTCCTACAATGAGCAGTTCTTC. Translating gives CATSEAGTGSSYNEQFF. This chain joins TRBV24-1 and TRBJ2-1; TRBD1 aligns across 9 bases. Trimming at V came to 4 bases and at J to 0 bases, leaving 6 bases not matched to a gene. The CDR3 contains 17 residues. The germline gives CDR1 KGHDR, CDR2 SFDVKD.